A single sample gave rise to the 25 T cell receptor beta chains below, sequenced in a study of T-cell reconstitution after alpha-beta-depleted transplantation in children. A TCRbeta library incorporating unique molecular identifiers was prepared. MiXCR, run by TCRdb on the PCR reads, gives a single entry per CDR3 protein. The sample includes around 530,000 distinct CDR3 sequences, around a third of them seen just once. The source material was PBMCs from the stem cell graft donor, sampled from the stem cell graft. The receptors come from a human donor who donated a stem cell graft to a child with aplastic anemia.

The rearrangement joins TRBV7-9 to TRBJ2-5; no clear D gene. Germline V gene sequence: CDR1 SEHNR, CDR2 FQNEAQ (reference sequence). V gave up 5 bases and J gave up 6 bases, with 13 bases separating them. The CDR3 is made up of 13 amino acids. The DNA of the CDR3 is TGTGCCAGCAGCCCTAGGAGCGAGCAGACCCAGTACTTC. The encoded protein is CASSPRSEQTQYF. Supplemented by reference TRBV7-9 and TRBJ2-5, the full variable domain reads DTGVSQNPRHKITKRGQNVTFRCDPISEHNRLYWYRQTLGQGPEFLTYFQNEAQLEKSRLLSDRFSAERPKGSFSTLEIQRTEQGDSAMYLCASSPRSEQTQYFGPGTRLLVL.

The J gene is TRBJ1-2, the V gene TRBV27; TRBD1 aligns across 10 bases. Unmatched junction bases numbered 14, after V lost 6 bases and J lost 4 bases. The CDR3 covers 17 residues. CDR1 is MNHEY, CDR2 SMNVEV, per germline (reference sequence). CDR3 sequence (DNA): TGTGCCAGCAGCCCCTTGGGACAGGGGAATGGCGGCTATGGCTACACCTTC. Its translation is CASSPLGQGNGGYGYTF.

There are a few counts of this clonotype. The V and J genes are TRBV14 and TRBJ2-5; TRBD2 matches at 12 bases. The V and J ends lost 5 bases and 1 base, in that order; junction bases with no gene match: 5. Germline lookup yields CDR1 SGHDN and CDR2 FVKESK. The CDR3 runs 16 residues. CDR3 protein: CASSSGTSGPQETQYF. The DNA of the CDR3 is TGTGCCAGCAGCTCTGGGACTAGCGGGCCCCAAGAGACCCAGTACTTC.

This clonotype was detected only a few times. J is TRBJ2-1 and V is TRBV18, with 12 bases matching TRBD2. The germline V gene has CDR1 KGHSH and CDR2 LQKENI. CDR3 length: 15 residues. The V and J ends lost 5 bases and 7 bases, in that order; junction bases with no gene match: 6. CDR3 coding DNA: TGTGCCAGCTCATCAGCGACTAGCGGGAGTAATGAGCAGTTCTTC. Its protein product is CASSSATSGSNEQFF.

The chain links TRBV29-1 to TRBJ2-1, with D possibly being TRBD1 (7 bases). Per germline, CDR1 SQVTM and CDR2 ANQGSEA. The V gene lost 2 bases and the J gene lost 10 bases, with 18 bases spanning the gap. The CDR3 is 14 amino acids. CDR3: CSVERRGHSREQFF. DNA of the CDR3: TGCAGCGTTGAACGGAGGGGGCACTCCCGGGAGCAGTTCTTC.

This chain links TRBV29-1 with TRBJ1-5; 7 nucleotides line up with TRBD1. CDR1 is SQVTM, CDR2 ANQGSEA, per germline. The CDR3 is made up of 14 amino acids. V shed 5 bases and J 0 bases; nucleotides not matched to a gene: 4. In nucleotides, the CDR3 is TGCAGCGTTTCGGACAGGATTAGCAATCAGCCCCAGCATTTT. Protein product: CSVSDRISNQPQHF.

There are a few counts of this clonotype. The chain is built from TRBV29-1 and TRBJ1-1; D call uncertain. V lost 6 bases to trimming and J lost 0 bases, with 8 bases between them. In germline, CDR1 is SQVTM, CDR2 ANQGSEA. The length of the CDR3 is 12 residues. The CDR3 sequence: CSVWTVNTEAFF. CDR3 nucleotide sequence: TGCAGCGTGTGGACGGTGAACACTGAAGCTTTCTTT.

This chain connects TRBV29-1 to TRBJ2-5; no definite D call. With 7 bases removed from V and 5 bases from J, the gap between germline ends came to 17 bases. Germline V CDR1 and CDR2: SQVTM, ANQGSEA. The CDR3 covers 13 residues. Here the CDR3 DNA reads TGCAGCGCTGCTCGGGCTTTGGGGGAGACCCAGTACTTC. This gives the protein CSAARALGETQYF.

This clonotype came up a few times. The chain has TRBV7-2 and TRBJ1-2; 7 positions agree with TRBD1. The CDR3 runs 16 residues. J was trimmed by 3 bases and V by 5 bases; bases with no gene match: 12. Per the germline V gene, CDR1 is SGHTA and CDR2 is FQGNSA. This chain's CDR3 is CASSPFSGQGDYGYTF. CDR3 in DNA: TGTGCCAGCAGCCCATTCTCCGGTCAGGGGGACTATGGCTACACCTTC.

The chain links TRBV29-1 to TRBJ2-5; 8 bases line up with TRBD2. This CDR3 has 16 residues. With 4 bases clipped from V and 5 bases from J, the junction kept 15 bases outside the gene matches. Germline-derived CDR1 and CDR2 are SQVTM and ANQGSEA. The CDR3 protein is CSVASSGSIVYETQYF. The CDR3 DNA reads TGCAGCGTTGCATCCAGCGGGAGTATTGTCTACGAGACCCAGTACTTC.

This clonotype showed up just once. The chain combines TRBV20-1 with TRBJ1-3; the D is unclear. Germline values: CDR1 DFQATT, CDR2 SNEGSKA (reference sequence). The CDR3 spans 17 residues. V shed 2 bases and J shed 0 bases, with 17 bases lying between them. CDR3 nucleotides: TGCAGTGCTAGACCTAGGGAGGCCCTGAGCTCTGGAAACACCATATATTTT. Residues: CSARPREALSSGNTIYF.

The chain's CDR3 is CASKGGWTGELFF. CDR3 nucleotides: TGTGCCAGCAAGGGCGGTTGGACCGGGGAGCTGTTTTTT. J is TRBJ2-2 and V is TRBV12-3 or TRBV12-4, with D unresolved. The V end lost 7 bases, the J end lost 5 bases, and 11 bases lay between the germline ends. This CDR3 is 13 amino acids long.

The V gene is TRBV11-1, the J gene TRBJ2-5; D possibly corresponds to TRBD1 (6 bases). The germline gives CDR1 SGHAT, CDR2 FQDESV (reference sequence). CDR3 size: 18 residues. The ends were cut back, 2 bases at V and 4 bases at J, with 23 bases in the middle. CDR3 nucleotides: TGTGCCAGCAGCTTACCGAGCGGTAGGGGGAGTCGGGGAGAGACCCAGTACTTC. Protein product: CASSLPSGRGSRGETQYF. Full variable domain (remainder filled in from reference TRBV11-1 and TRBJ2-5): EAEVAQSPRYKITEKSQAVAFWCDPISGHATLYWYRQILGQGPELLVQFQDESVVDDSQLPKDRFSAERLKGVDSTLKIQPAELGDSAMYLCASSLPSGRGSRGETQYFGPGTRLLVL.

The chain has TRBV27 and TRBJ2-7; weak D call: TRBD2 (5 bases). The V end lost 5 bases, the J end lost 1 base, and 12 bases lay between the germline ends. Germline values: CDR1 MNHEY, CDR2 SMNVEV (reference sequence). The CDR3 loop spans 14 amino acids. DNA of the CDR3: TGTGCCAGCAGTCGTGAGGGCCGATCCTACGAGCAGTACTTC. Translated: CASSREGRSYEQYF.

This clonotype appeared a few times. The chain uses TRBV7-2 and TRBJ1-2; 12 bases map to TRBD1. The ends lost 4 bases at V and 7 bases at J; junction bases unmatched: 10. This CDR3 spans 16 amino acids. From germline, CDR1 is SGHTA and CDR2 FQGNSA. The CDR3 is CASSSRGQGAYGGYTF. The CDR3 region has the DNA TGTGCCAGCAGCTCACGGGGACAGGGGGCATATGGTGGCTACACCTTC.

V gene TRBV6-1 combines with J gene TRBJ1-5; 8 positions match TRBD1. The CDR3 totals 15 residues. V lost 5 bases and J lost 1; bases outside the gene matches: 4. Germline V gene data show CDR1 as MNHNS and CDR2 as SASEGT. CDR3 residues: CASSRTGKSNQPQHF. CDR3 bases: TGTGCCAGCAGTCGGACAGGGAAGAGCAATCAGCCCCAGCATTTT.

As to this clonotype: Just one base apart from a much larger clone, this may be a read error. V and J are TRBV6-5 and TRBJ2-5, with D uncertain. Per germline, CDR1 MNHEY and CDR2 SVGAGI. CDR3 length: 12 amino acids. Trimming pared 5 bases from V and 5 bases from J, leaving 9 bases between. The CDR3 region has the DNA TGTGCCAGCAGTGACCTGGGGGAGACCCAGTACTTC. Amino acids: CASSDLGETQYF.

In its sample, this clonotype was seen a few times. The chain combines TRBV11-2 with TRBJ2-1; TRBD2 matches at 13 bases. Per germline, CDR1 SGHAT and CDR2 FQNNGV. The CDR3 covers 18 residues. Germline trimming cut 5 bases from V and 2 bases from J; bases unmatched to any gene: 9. CDR3 sequence: CASSPTTGLAGTYNEQFF. The CDR3 DNA is TGTGCCAGCAGCCCTACCACGGGACTAGCGGGAACCTACAATGAGCAGTTCTTC.

This chain connects TRBV29-1 to TRBJ1-3, with D maybe TRBD1 (5 bases). The CDR3 covers 15 residues. Germline values: CDR1 SQVTM, CDR2 ANQGSEA. The V gene lost 6 bases and the J gene lost 0 bases, with 15 bases spanning the gap. CDR3 in DNA: TGCAGCGTGGCGCAAGACAGACTCTCTGGAAACACCATATATTTT. It codes for CSVAQDRLSGNTIYF.

This rearrangement joins TRBV6-2 or TRBV6-3 to TRBJ2-7, with TRBD2 identical over 7 bases. V lost 2 bases, J lost 5 bases, and 9 bases stayed unmatched. The CDR3 loop spans 15 amino acids. Looked up from germline, CDR1 is MNHEY and CDR2 is SVGEGT. The CDR3 region has the DNA TGTGCCAGCAGTTACGGCACAGCGGGAATCGACGAGCAGTACGTC. Amino acid sequence: CASSYGTAGIDEQYV.

This clonotype was observed a few times. The chain combines TRBV18 with TRBJ2-1, with no clear D. CDR1 and CDR2 (germline): KGHSH, LQKENI. The CDR3 is made up of 15 amino acids. Trimming stripped 6 bases from V and 4 bases from J, with 16 bases between. Here the CDR3 reads CASSSIGPPYNEQFF. The CDR3 bases are TGTGCCAGCTCCTCGATTGGTCCACCGTACAATGAGCAGTTCTTC.

The chain has TRBV5-1 and TRBJ1-1; D uncertain. The germline V gene encodes CDR1 SGHRS and CDR2 YFSETQ. With 1 base removed from V and 4 bases from J, the gap between germline ends came to 11 bases. This CDR3 has 14 residues. In nucleotides, the CDR3 is TGCGCCAGCAGCTTGTTTACAAGGATCACTGAAGCTTTCTTT. This translates into CASSLFTRITEAFF.

The rearrangement joins TRBV5-1 to TRBJ2-2; D ambiguous. Germline loops: CDR1 SGHRS, CDR2 YFSETQ. Trimming cost V 2 bases and J 1 base, with 18 bases left between them. The CDR3 is 18 residues long. CDR3 region: CASSFNSPGGQNTGELFF. The CDR3, as DNA: TGCGCCAGCAGCTTTAATAGCCCGGGTGGGCAGAACACCGGGGAGCTGTTTTTT.

The chain has TRBV27 and TRBJ2-5; TRBD2 agrees at 7 bases. V lost 9 bases and J lost 2; bases outside the gene matches: 9. Germline V CDR1 and CDR2: MNHEY, SMNVEV (reference sequence). This CDR3 comprises 14 residues. CDR3 in DNA: TGTGCCAGTGCTAGCGGAGGGGCACAAGAGACCCAGTACTTC. Protein: CASASGGAQETQYF.

This chain links TRBV6-5 with TRBJ1-1, with D tentatively TRBD1 (6 bases). Germline V lookup: CDR1 MNHEY, CDR2 SVGAGI. The CDR3 covers 15 residues. Trimming stripped 1 base from V and 1 base from J, with 10 bases between. This CDR3 reads CASSYWAGANTEAFF. The CDR3, as DNA: TGTGCCAGCAGTTACTGGGCAGGGGCGAACACTGAAGCTTTCTTT.